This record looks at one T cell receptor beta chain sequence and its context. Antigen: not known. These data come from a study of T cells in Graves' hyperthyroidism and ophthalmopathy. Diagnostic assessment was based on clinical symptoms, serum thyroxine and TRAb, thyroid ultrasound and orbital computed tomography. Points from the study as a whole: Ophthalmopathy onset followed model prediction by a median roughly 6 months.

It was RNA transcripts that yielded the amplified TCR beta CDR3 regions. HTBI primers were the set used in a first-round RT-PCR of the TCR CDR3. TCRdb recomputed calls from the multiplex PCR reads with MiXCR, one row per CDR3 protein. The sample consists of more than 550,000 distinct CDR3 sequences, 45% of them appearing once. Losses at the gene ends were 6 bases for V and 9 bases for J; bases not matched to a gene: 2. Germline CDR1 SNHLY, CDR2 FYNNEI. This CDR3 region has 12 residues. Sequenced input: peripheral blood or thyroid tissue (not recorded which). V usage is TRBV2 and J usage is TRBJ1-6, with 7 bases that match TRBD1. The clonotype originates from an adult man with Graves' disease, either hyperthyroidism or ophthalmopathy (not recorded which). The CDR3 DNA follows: TGTGCCAGCAGAGGGGGCAGTTCACCCCTCCACTTT. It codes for CASRGGSSPLHF.